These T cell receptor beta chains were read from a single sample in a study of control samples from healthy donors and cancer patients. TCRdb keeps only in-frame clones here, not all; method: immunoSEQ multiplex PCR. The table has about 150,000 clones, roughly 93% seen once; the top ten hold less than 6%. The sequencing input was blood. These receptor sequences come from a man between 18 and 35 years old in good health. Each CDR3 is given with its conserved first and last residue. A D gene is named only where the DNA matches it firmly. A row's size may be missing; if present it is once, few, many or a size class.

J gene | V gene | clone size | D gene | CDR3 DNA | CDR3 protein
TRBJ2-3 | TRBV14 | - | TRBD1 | TGTGCCAGCAGCCAAGTTCCGGGACAGAAGGAAGATACGCAGTATTTT | CASSQVPGQKEDTQYF
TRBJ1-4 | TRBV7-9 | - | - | TGTGCCAGCAGCTTATTACAAGGGGGTAATGAAAAACTGTTTTTT | CASSLLQGGNEKLFF
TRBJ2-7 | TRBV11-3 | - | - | TGTGCCAGCAGCTATAATAGGGAGGAGCAGTACTTC | CASSYNREEQYF
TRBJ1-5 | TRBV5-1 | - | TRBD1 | TGCGCCAGCAGCCCTGGGGACAGGGGAGATCAGCCCCAGCATTTT | CASSPGDRGDQPQHF
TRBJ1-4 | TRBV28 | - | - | TGTGCCAGCAGTTTATCCTCTGGGGGAAATGAAAAACTGTTTTTT | CASSLSSGGNEKLFF
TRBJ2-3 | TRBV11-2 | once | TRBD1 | TGTGCCAGCAGCTTCACCGGGACAGGGAGTCCCACAGATACGCAGTATTTT | CASSFTGTGSPTDTQYF
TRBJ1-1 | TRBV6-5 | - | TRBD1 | TGTGCCAGCACCCAGACAGGGGGTGGCGAAGCTTTCTTT | CASTQTGGGEAFF
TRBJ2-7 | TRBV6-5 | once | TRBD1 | TGTGCCAGCAGGCCTGCCGGGACAGGAGGATACGAGCAGTACTTC | CASRPAGTGGYEQYF
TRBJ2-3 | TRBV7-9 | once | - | TGTGCCAGCAGCTTATCTAGCTACACAGATACGCAGTATTTT | CASSLSSYTDTQYF
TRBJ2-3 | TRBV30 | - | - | TGTGCCTGGAGCGGCAGGGGCACAGATACGCAGTATTTT | CAWSGRGTDTQYF
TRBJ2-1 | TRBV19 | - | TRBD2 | TGTGCCAGTAGTATTACTGGCGGGGGTCCATACAATGAGCAGTTCTTC | CASSITGGGPYNEQFF
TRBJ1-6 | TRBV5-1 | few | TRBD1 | TGCGCCAGCAGCTCCCTCGGACAGGGAAGTCACAATTCACCCCTCCACTTT | CASSSLGQGSHNSPLHF
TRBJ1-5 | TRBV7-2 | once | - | TGTGCCAGCAGCTATCAACCTTCCTCTTTTGGGAGCAATCAGCCCCAGCATTTT | CASSYQPSSFGSNQPQHF
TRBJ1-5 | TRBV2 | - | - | TGTGCCAGCAGTTCCAATCAGAGACAGCCCCAGCATTTT | CASSSNQRQPQHF
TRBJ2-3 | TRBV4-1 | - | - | TGCGCCAGCAGCCAAGATGGGTTGAGGACAGATACGCAGTATTTT | CASSQDGLRTDTQYF
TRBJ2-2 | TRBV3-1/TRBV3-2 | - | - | TGTGCCAGCAGCCAGATGACTGGGCCCGGGGAGCTGTTTTTT | CASSQMTGPGELFF
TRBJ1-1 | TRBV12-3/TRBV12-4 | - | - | TGTGCCAGCAGTTTATTACGGTCGGCTGAAGCTTTCTTT | CASSLLRSAEAFF
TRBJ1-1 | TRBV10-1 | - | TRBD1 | TGCGCCAGCAGTGGGACTACAGGGGGTGGCACTGAAGCTTTCTTT | CASSGTTGGGTEAFF
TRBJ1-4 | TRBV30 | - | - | TGTGCCTGGAGTCCGGGACGAAATGAAAAACTGTTTTTT | CAWSPGRNEKLFF
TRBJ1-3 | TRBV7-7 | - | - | TGTGCTAGCAGCCAGGGACTGCGAAACACCATATATTTT | CASSQGLRNTIYF
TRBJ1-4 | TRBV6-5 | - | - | TGTGCCACCTCCACGGGCAAGACTAATGAAAAACTGTTTTTT | CATSTGKTNEKLFF
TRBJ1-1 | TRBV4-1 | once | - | TGCGCCAGCACAGGACTAACCACTGAAGCTTTCTTT | CASTGLTTEAFF
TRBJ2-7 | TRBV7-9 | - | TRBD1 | TGTGCCAGCAGGGACCCCGGGACAGGGGGCTACGAGCAGTACTTC | CASRDPGTGGYEQYF
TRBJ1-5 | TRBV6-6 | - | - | TGTGCCAGCAGTTACTCAACGAGGGATCAGCCCCAGCATTTT | CASSYSTRDQPQHF
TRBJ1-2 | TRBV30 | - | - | TGTGCCTGGAGTGCCGGCCTTATGGGGGGCTACACCTTC | CAWSAGLMGGYTF
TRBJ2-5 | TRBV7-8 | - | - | TGTGCCAGCAGCCGAACCCTGACGGATCTCCTGTACTTC | CASSRTLTDLLYF
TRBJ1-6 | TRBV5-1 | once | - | TGCGCCAGCAGCATCAGAAGAAGCTCCTATAATTCACCCCTCCACTTT | CASSIRRSSYNSPLHF
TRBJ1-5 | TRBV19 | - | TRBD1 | TGTGCCAGTAGTCCCGGGACAGTAGATCAGCCCCAGCATTTT | CASSPGTVDQPQHF
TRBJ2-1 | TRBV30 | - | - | TGTGCCTGGAGTTCGGTGGGGATGGAGTTCTTC | CAWSSVGMEFF
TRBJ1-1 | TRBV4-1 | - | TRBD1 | TGCGCCAGCAGCCAACTCAGGGGGCGGAAAATTGAAGCTTTCTTT | CASSQLRGRKIEAFF
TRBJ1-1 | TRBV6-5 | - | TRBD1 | TGTGCCAGCAGGACAGGGGAGAACACTGAAGCTTTCTTT | CASRTGENTEAFF
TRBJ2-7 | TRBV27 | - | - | TGTGCCAGCAGTAAAGGGGAATTTCCCTACGAGCAGTACTTC | CASSKGEFPYEQYF
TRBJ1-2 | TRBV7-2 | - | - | TGTGCCAGCAGCGCCCCCTCCGCGGGGAACTATGGCTACACCTTC | CASSAPSAGNYGYTF
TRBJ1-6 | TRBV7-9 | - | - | TGTGCCAGCGGGCTGGGAAACTCACCCCTCCACTTT | CASGLGNSPLHF
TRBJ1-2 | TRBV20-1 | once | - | TGCAGTGCTAGACAGGGCTATGGCTACACCTTC | CSARQGYGYTF
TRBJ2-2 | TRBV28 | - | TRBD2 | TGTGCCAGCACGGGCGGGAGGGCCCCCGGGGAGCTGTTTTTT | CASTGGRAPGELFF
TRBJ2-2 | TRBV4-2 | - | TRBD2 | TGTGCCAGCAGCCAAGATGGGGCCGGAGGGACTAGGAGCACCGGGGAGCTGTTTTTT | CASSQDGAGGTRSTGELFF
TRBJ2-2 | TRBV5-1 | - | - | TGCGCCAGCAGCTTCGGGGCGGCGAACACCGGGGAGCTGTTTTTT | CASSFGAANTGELFF
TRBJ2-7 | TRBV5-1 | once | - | TGCGCCAGCAGCCGCCGGGACACTTCCTACGAGCAGTACTTC | CASSRRDTSYEQYF
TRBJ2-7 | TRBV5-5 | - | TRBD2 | TGTGCCAGCAGCTTGGGTTGGACTAGCGGGACCTCCTACGAGCAGTACTTC | CASSLGWTSGTSYEQYF
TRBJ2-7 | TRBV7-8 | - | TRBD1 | TGTGCCAGCAGCCAGAAGGGACAGGGGAACTACGAGCAGTACTTC | CASSQKGQGNYEQYF
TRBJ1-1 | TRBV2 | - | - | TGTGCCAGCAGTGAACTCGGGAACACTGAAGCTTTCTTT | CASSELGNTEAFF
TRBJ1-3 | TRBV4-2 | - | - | TGTGCCAGCAGCCAGAGGGGGAGCTCTGGAAACACCATATATTTT | CASSQRGSSGNTIYF
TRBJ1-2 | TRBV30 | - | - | TGTGCCTATGGAACGTCGACAGCCTATGGCTACACCTTC | CAYGTSTAYGYTF
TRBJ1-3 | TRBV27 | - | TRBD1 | TGTGCCAGCAGTCCCATCGCGACAGGGACTGGAAACACCATATATTTT | CASSPIATGTGNTIYF
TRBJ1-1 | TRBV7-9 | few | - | TGTGCCAGCGGCGATCGAGGGGACACTGAAGCTTTCTTT | CASGDRGDTEAFF
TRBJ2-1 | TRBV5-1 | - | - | TGCGCCAGCAGCTTGGGGTCAGGGGGGCGGGAGCAGTTCTTC | CASSLGSGGREQFF
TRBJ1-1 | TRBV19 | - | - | TGTGCCAGTAAGGGAACCTCCCCGGGGACTGAAGCTTTCTTT | CASKGTSPGTEAFF
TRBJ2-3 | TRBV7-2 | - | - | TGTGCCAGCAGCTTAGTCCCAAGAATAAGCACAGATACGCAGTATTTT | CASSLVPRISTDTQYF
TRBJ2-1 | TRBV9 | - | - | TGTGCCAGCAGCGCATCACCGGGGACGGAGCAGTTCTTC | CASSASPGTEQFF
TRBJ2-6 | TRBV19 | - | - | TGTGCCAGTAGTATACCAGGCTCTGGGGCCAACGTCCTGACTTTC | CASSIPGSGANVLTF